This T cell receptor beta chain was identified during a study of blood T cell repertoires in COVID-19. Background on the study: The United States, Italy and Spain provided the acute and convalescent COVID-19 samples. T cells, B-cell-depleted T cells, or PBMCs provided the cDNA or gDNA that served as material.

In the authors' methods: Amplification of reference gene primers provided the estimated nucleated cell counts. Some clones are missing from TCRdb's copy, which holds only in-frame ones; the method was immunoSEQ multiplex PCR. From that table come the V and J calls and clone size; the DNA was used to work out D and trimming. The sample records some 44,000 clones, around 93% being singletons. Per germline, CDR1 SGHRS and CDR2 YFSETQ. The CDR3 consists of 15 residues. V was clipped by 4 bases and J by 2 bases, with 16 bases between them. This rearrangement joins TRBV5-1 to TRBJ2-7; D is undetermined. What was sequenced was peripheral blood. This clonotype was obtained from a human donor in a cohort sampled during active COVID-19. In DNA form, the CDR3 reads TGCGCCAGCAGCCACCTCAGCGACCCCACCTACGAGCAGTACTTC. Translated: CASSHLSDPTYEQYF. The full variable domain, in which reference TRBV5-1 and TRBJ2-7 provide the parts outside the CDR3, is KAGVTQTPRYLIKTRGQQVTLSCSPISGHRSVSWYQQTPGQGLQFLFEYFSETQRNKGNFPGRFSGRQFSNSRSEMNVSTLELGDSALYLCASSHLSDPTYEQYFGPGTRLTVT.